The source of this T cell receptor beta chain is a study of T cells in tuberculosis. The study's findings and limits: Shorter CDR3-alpha in active tuberculosis partly drove smaller distances. Active tuberculosis alpha repertoires lay closer to GMM-specific TCRs than controls'. Selection depended on which cryopreserved specimens were available.

Profiled with immunoSEQ multiplex PCR; TCRdb holds only in-frame clones, not every one. The table includes over 25,000 clones, around 87% detected once. V lost 0 bases and J 4 bases, leaving 9 bases between the germline ends. The germline V gene encodes CDR1 SGHRS and CDR2 YFSETQ. The CDR3 contains 14 residues. Concerning this clone: Antigen: not known.

This TCR derives from a donor between 10 and 35 years old with latent tuberculosis or without tuberculosis infection. The sample comprised PBMCs. The genes are TRBV5-1 and TRBJ2-3; D might be TRBD1 (5 bases). In nucleotides, the CDR3 is TGCGCCAGCAGCTTGGGGGCAGGGTCAGATACGCAGTATTTT. As protein: CASSLGAGSDTQYF. The whole variable domain, filled in from reference TRBV5-1 and TRBJ2-3, reads KAGVTQTPRYLIKTRGQQVTLSCSPISGHRSVSWYQQTPGQGLQFLFEYFSETQRNKGNFPGRFSGRQFSNSRSEMNVSTLELGDSALYLCASSLGAGSDTQYFGPGTRLTVL.